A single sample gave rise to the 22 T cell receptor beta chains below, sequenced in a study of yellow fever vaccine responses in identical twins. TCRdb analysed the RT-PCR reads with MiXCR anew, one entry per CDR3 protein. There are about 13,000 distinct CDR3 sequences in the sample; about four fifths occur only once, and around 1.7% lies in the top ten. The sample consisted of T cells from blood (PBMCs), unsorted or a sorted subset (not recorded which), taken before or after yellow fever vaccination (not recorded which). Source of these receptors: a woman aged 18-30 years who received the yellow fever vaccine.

CDR3 bases: TGTGCCAGCAGTAGGAGCTCTAGCGGGGGGGCAATTGATACGCAGTATTTT. The encoded protein is CASSRSSSGGAIDTQYF. This chain uses TRBV6-1 with TRBJ2-3, with 12 bases lining up with TRBD2. This CDR3 is 17 amino acids long. The ends lost 5 bases at V and 6 bases at J; junction bases unmatched: 12. CDR1 and CDR2 (germline): MNHNS, SASEGT.

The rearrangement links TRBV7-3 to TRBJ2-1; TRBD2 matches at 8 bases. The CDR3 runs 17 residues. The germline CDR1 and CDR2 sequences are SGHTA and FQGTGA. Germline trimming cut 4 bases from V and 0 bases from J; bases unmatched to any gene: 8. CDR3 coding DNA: TGTGCCAGCAGCTCCAAGATAGCGGGGAGCTCCTACAATGAGCAGTTCTTC. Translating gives CASSSKIAGSSYNEQFF.

CDR3 DNA sequence: TGTGCCAGCAGCTTTTTGTGGGACAGCTACAATGAGCAGTTCTTC. This sequence encodes CASSFLWDSYNEQFF. V is TRBV11-2 and J is TRBJ2-1; TRBD1 agrees at 7 bases. Looked up from germline, CDR1 is SGHAT and CDR2 is FQNNGV. The J segment lost 3 bases and the V segment lost 3 bases, leaving 5 bases of the junction unmatched. The CDR3 spans 15 residues.

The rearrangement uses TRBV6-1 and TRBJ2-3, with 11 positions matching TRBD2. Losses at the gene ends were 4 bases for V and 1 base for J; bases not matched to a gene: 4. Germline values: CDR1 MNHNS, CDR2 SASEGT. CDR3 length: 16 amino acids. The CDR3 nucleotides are TGTGCCAGCAGTGCCATACTAGCGGGGGGCACAGATACGCAGTATTTT. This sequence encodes CASSAILAGGTDTQYF.

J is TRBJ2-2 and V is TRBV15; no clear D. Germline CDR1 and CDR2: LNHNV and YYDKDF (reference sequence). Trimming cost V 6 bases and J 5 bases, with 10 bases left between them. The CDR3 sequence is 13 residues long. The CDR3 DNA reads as TGTGCCACCAGTAGCAGTGAAACCGGGGAGCTGTTTTTT. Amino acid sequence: CATSSSETGELFF. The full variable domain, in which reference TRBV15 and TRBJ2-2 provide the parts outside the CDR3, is DAMVIQNPRYQVTQFGKPVTLSCSQTLNHNVMYWYQQKSSQAPKLLFHYYDKDFNNEADTPDNFQSRRPNTSFCFLDIRSPGLGDTAMYLCATSSSETGELFFGEGSRLTVL.

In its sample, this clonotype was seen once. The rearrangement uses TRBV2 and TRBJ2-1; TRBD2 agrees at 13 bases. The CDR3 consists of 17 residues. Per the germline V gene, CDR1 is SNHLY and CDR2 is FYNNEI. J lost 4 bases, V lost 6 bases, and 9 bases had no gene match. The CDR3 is CASSYSGLAGVYNEQFF. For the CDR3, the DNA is TGTGCCAGCAGCTATTCCGGACTAGCGGGAGTTTACAATGAGCAGTTCTTC.

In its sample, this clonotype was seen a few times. The CDR3 protein is CASSDSGGRDYGYTF. The CDR3 nucleotides are TGTGCCAGCAGTGACTCGGGGGGAAGGGACTATGGCTACACCTTC. J is TRBJ1-2 and V is TRBV6-4; the D gene is possibly TRBD1 (5 bases). The CDR3 runs 15 residues. Germline CDR1 MRHNA, CDR2 SNTAGT. Trimming removed 0 bases from V and 3 bases from J, with 11 bases in between.

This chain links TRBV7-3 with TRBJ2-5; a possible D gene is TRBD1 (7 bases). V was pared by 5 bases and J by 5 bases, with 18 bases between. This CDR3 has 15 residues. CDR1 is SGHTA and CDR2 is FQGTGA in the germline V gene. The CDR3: CASSTRQGGPETQYF. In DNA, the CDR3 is TGTGCCAGCAGCACCCGACAGGGAGGTCCGGAGACCCAGTACTTC.

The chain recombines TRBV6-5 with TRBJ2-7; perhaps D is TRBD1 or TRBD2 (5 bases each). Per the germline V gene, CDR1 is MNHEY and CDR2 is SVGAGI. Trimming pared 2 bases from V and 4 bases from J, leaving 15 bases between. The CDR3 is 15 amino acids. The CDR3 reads CASSYSGGPGYEQYF. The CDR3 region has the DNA TGTGCCAGCAGTTACAGTGGGGGTCCCGGGTACGAGCAGTACTTC.

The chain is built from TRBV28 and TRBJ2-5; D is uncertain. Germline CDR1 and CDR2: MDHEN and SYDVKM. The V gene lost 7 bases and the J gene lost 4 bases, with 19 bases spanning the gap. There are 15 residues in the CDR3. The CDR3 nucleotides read TGTGCCAGCAACCCGGTTAGGCCGAGTCCAGAGACCCAGTACTTC. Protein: CASNPVRPSPETQYF.

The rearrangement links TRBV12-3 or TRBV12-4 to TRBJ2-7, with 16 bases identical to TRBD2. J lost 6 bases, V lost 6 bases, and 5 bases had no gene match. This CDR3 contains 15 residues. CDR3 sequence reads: CASRPGTSGGGEQYF. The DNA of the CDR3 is TGTGCCAGCAGACCCGGGACTAGCGGGGGGGGCGAGCAGTACTTC.

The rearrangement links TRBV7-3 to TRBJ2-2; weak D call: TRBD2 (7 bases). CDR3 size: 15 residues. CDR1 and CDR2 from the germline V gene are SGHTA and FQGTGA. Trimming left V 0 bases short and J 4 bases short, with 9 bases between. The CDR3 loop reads CASSLTGGPTGELFF. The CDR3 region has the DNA TGTGCCAGCAGCTTAACGGGGGGGCCCACCGGGGAGCTGTTTTTT.

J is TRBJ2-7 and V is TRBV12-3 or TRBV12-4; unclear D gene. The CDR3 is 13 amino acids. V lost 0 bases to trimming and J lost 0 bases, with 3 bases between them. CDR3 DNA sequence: TGTGCCAGCAGTTTAGCCTACTCCTACGAGCAGTACTTC. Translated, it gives CASSLAYSYEQYF.

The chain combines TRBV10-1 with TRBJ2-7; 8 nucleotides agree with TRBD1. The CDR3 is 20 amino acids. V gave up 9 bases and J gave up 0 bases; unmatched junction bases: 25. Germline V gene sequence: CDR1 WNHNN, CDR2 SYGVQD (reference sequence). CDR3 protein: CASRQGRWQVWVRDSYEQYF. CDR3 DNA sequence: TGCGCCAGTAGACAGGGGAGATGGCAGGTATGGGTGCGAGACTCCTACGAGCAGTACTTC.

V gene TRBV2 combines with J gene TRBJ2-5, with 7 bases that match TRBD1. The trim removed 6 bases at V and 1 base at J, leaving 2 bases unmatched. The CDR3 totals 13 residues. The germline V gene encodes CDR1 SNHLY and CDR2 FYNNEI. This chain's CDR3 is CASRGTAQETQYF. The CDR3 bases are TGTGCCAGCAGGGGGACAGCCCAAGAGACCCAGTACTTC.

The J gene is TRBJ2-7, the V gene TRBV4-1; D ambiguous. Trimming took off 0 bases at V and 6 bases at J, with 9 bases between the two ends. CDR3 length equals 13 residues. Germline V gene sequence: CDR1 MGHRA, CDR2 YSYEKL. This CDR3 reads CASSQDNLPEQYF. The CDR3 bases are TGCGCCAGCAGCCAAGATAACCTCCCCGAGCAGTACTTC.

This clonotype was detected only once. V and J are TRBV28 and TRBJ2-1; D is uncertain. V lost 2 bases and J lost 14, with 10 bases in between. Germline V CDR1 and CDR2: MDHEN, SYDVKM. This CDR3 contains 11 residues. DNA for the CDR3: TGTGCCAGCAGTTTACCTCCAGCAGAGTTCTTC. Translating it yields CASSLPPAEFF.

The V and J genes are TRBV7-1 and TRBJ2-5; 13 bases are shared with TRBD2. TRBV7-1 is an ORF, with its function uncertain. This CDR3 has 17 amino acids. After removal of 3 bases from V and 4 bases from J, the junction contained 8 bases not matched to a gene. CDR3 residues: CASSSGLAGPGGETQYF. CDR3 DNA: TGTGCCAGCAGCTCGGGACTAGCGGGACCTGGGGGAGAGACCCAGTACTTC.

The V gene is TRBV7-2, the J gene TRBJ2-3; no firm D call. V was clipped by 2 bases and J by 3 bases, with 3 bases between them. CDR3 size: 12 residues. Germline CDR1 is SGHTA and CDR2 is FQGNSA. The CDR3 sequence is CASSLFTDTQYF. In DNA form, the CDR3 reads TGTGCCAGCAGCTTATTTACAGATACGCAGTATTTT.

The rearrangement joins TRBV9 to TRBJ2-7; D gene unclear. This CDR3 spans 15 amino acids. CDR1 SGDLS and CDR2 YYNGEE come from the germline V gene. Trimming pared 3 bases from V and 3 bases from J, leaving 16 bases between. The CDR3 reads CASSASPDQNYEQYF. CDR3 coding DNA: TGTGCCAGCAGCGCCTCCCCTGATCAGAACTACGAGCAGTACTTC.

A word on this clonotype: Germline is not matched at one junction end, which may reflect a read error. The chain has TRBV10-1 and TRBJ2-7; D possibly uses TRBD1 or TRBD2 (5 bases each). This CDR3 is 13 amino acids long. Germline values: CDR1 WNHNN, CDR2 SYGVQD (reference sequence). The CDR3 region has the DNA TGCGCCAGCACCATGGGGGATAACTACGAGCAATACTTC. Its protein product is CASTMGDNYEQYF.

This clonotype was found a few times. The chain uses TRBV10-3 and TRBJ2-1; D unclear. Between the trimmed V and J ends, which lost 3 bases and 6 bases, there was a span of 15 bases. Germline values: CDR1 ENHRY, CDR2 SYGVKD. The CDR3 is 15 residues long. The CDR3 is CAISEQHSPSNEQFF. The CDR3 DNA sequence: TGTGCCATCAGTGAACAGCATTCCCCAAGCAATGAGCAGTTCTTC.